Listed below are T cell receptor beta chains from one sample, sequenced in a study of patients and donors after allogeneic stem cell transplantation. TCRdb independently ran MiXCR on the RT-PCR reads; one entry per CDR3 protein. The sample shows about 150,000 distinct CDR3 sequences, about two fifths of them seen only once. Sequenced input: blood, either unsorted or a sorted T cell fraction (not recorded which). These receptors were taken from a human donor who was either an allogeneic HSCT recipient or a stem cell or donor lymphocyte infusion donor (not recorded which). It is not recorded whose cells these are; they may come from a transplant donor. CDR3s include the opening cysteine and the closing phenylalanine or tryptophan. Each record gives: clone size, J gene, D gene, V gene, CDR3 protein, CDR3 DNA. D genes are given only for firm matches. Clone size appears in some rows only: once, few, many, or a class for an expanded clone.

once,TRBJ1-6,.,TRBV5-5,CASSLEPGVNSPLHF,TGTGCCAGCAGCTTAGAACCGGGGGTTAATTCACCCCTCCACTTT
.,TRBJ2-5,.,TRBV11-2,CASSLDPWRRVDRKTQYF,TGTGCCAGCAGCTTAGATCCCTGGAGAAGGGTAGATAGAAAGACCCAGTACTTC
few,TRBJ1-2,.,TRBV9,CASSAGSGYGYTF,TGTGCCAGCAGCGCAGGATCGGGCTATGGCTACACCTTC
few,TRBJ1-2,TRBD1,TRBV7-2,CASSSSGGGVGYTF,TGTGCCAGCAGCTCCTCAGGGGGAGGGGTCGGCTACACCTTC
few,TRBJ1-1,.,TRBV7-9,CASSLAPAGNTEAFF,TGTGCCAGCAGCTTAGCGCCGGCCGGGAACACTGAAGCTTTCTTT
.,TRBJ1-5,.,TRBV7-6,CASSLEQGTLGGQPQHF,TGTGCCAGCAGCCTGGAACAGGGTACCCTAGGCGGTCAGCCCCAGCATTTT
.,TRBJ2-2,.,TRBV7-2,CASSPDLRTGELFF,TGTGCCAGCAGCCCCGACCTCAGGACTGGGGAGCTGTTTTTT
few,TRBJ1-1,.,TRBV29-1,CSVVGGLSEAFF,TGCAGCGTTGTAGGGGGTCTCTCTGAAGCTTTCTTT
.,TRBJ2-5,TRBD2,TRBV5-1,CASSLAVGRGETQYF,TGCGCCAGCAGCTTGGCCGTGGGGAGGGGAGAGACCCAGTACTTC
few,TRBJ1-6,TRBD1,TRBV12-3/TRBV12-4,CASGSTGENSPLHF,TGTGCCAGCGGGTCGACAGGGGAGAATTCACCCCTCCACTTT
few,TRBJ1-1,.,TRBV5-6,CASSPRGTKAFF,TGTGCCAGCAGCCCACGGGGGACGAAAGCTTTCTTT
.,TRBJ1-2,TRBD1,TRBV7-6,CASSLEGQGHSYTF,TGTGCCAGCAGCCTGGAGGGACAGGGGCACAGCTACACCTTC
few,TRBJ1-1,TRBD1,TRBV6-5,CASSYRRGRLNTEAFF,TGTGCCAGCAGTTACCGGAGGGGGCGATTGAACACTGAAGCTTTCTTT
once,TRBJ2-3,.,TRBV6-2/TRBV6-3,CASSFRTPSTDTQYF,TGTGCCAGCAGCTTTAGGACCCCTAGCACAGATACGCAGTATTTT
.,TRBJ2-1,TRBD1,TRBV5-1,CASSLVGQGVNEQFF,TGCGCCAGCAGCTTGGTTGGACAGGGGGTTAATGAGCAGTTCTTC
.,TRBJ1-1,.,TRBV20-1,CSARDNMNTEAFF,TGCAGTGCTCGGGACAACATGAACACTGAAGCTTTCTTT
few,TRBJ2-3,.,TRBV7-8,CASSLRPGTDTQYF,TGTGCCAGCAGCTTACGACCGGGCACAGATACGCAGTATTTT
few,TRBJ2-3,.,TRBV5-1,CASSPGTGLADTQYF,TGCGCCAGCAGCCCCGGGACAGGACTAGCAGATACGCAGTATTTT
.,TRBJ1-2,TRBD1,TRBV6-2/TRBV6-3,CASSYSRQGHPNYGYTF,TGTGCCAGCAGTTACAGCCGACAGGGCCATCCCAACTATGGCTACACCTTC
.,TRBJ2-5,.,TRBV6-2/TRBV6-3,CASSSVGTQYF,TGTGCCAGCAGTTCCGTAGGAACCCAGTACTTC
.,TRBJ2-7,.,TRBV6-5,CASRATGFSYEQYF,TGTGCCAGCAGAGCTACAGGGTTCTCCTACGAGCAGTACTTC
.,TRBJ1-5,.,TRBV24-1,CATSDSRELLPQHF,TGTGCCACCAGTGACTCCAGGGAACTATTGCCCCAGCATTTT
once,TRBJ1-5,.,TRBV7-9,CASSLLPGKEGQHF,TGTGCCAGCAGCTTACTGCCAGGGAAGGAAGGCCAGCATTTT
.,TRBJ1-3,.,TRBV7-2,CASSFPGSISGNTIYF,TGTGCCAGCAGCTTCCCAGGCTCAATCTCTGGAAACACCATATATTTT
.,TRBJ2-1,.,TRBV6-2/TRBV6-3,CASLPPGAVEQFF,TGTGCCAGTCTACCTCCGGGGGCCGTTGAGCAGTTCTTC
.,TRBJ1-2,.,TRBV2,CASSELGNYGYTF,TGTGCCAGCAGTGAGCTTGGGAACTATGGCTACACCTTC
.,TRBJ2-3,.,TRBV27,CASSPTGGTDTQYF,TGTGCCAGCAGTCCCACCGGAGGCACAGATACGCAGTATTTT
.,TRBJ1-1,TRBD1,TRBV5-1,CASSPGQSNTEAFF,TGCGCCAGCAGCCCGGGACAGTCGAACACTGAAGCTTTCTTT
.,TRBJ1-2,.,TRBV5-1,CASSLQLGVSGGYTF,TGCGCCAGCAGCCTTCAACTAGGAGTTTCTGGCGGCTACACCTTC
once,TRBJ2-3,TRBD2,TRBV27,CASSFGLAGPTGTQYF,TGTGCCAGCAGTTTCGGACTAGCGGGGCCTACGGGCACGCAGTATTTT
few,TRBJ1-1,.,TRBV27,CASSLRYRVNTEAFF,TGTGCCAGCAGCCTGAGGTACAGGGTGAACACTGAAGCTTTCTTT
.,TRBJ1-2,TRBD1,TRBV12-3/TRBV12-4,CASSHGQVGDGYTF,TGTGCCAGCAGTCATGGACAGGTCGGAGATGGCTACACCTTC
.,TRBJ1-1,.,TRBV6-5,CASSETPGWGARNTEAFF,TGTGCCAGCAGTGAGACGCCAGGATGGGGGGCTAGGAACACTGAAGCTTTCTTT
few,TRBJ1-2,.,TRBV24-1,CATSALTLTGGYTF,TGTGCCACCAGTGCCCTGACCCTTACGGGTGGCTACACCTTC
.,TRBJ2-3,TRBD2,TRBV12-3/TRBV12-4,CASSATSGGDPDTQYF,TGTGCCAGCAGTGCGACTAGCGGGGGCGACCCCGATACGCAGTATTTT
.,TRBJ1-1,TRBD1,TRBV27,CASSPGTGPLNTEAFF,TGTGCCAGCAGCCCCGGGACAGGGCCCCTGAACACTGAAGCTTTCTTT
.,TRBJ1-6,TRBD1,TRBV12-3/TRBV12-4,CASSLFWDRGFSYNSPLHF,TGTGCCAGCAGTCTATTTTGGGACAGGGGGTTCTCCTATAATTCACCCCTCCACTTT
.,TRBJ1-5,.,TRBV11-2,CASSLGSGSNQPQHF,TGTGCCAGCAGCTTAGGGTCAGGAAGCAATCAGCCCCAGCATTTT
.,TRBJ2-1,TRBD2,TRBV20-1,CSARDATSGVLYNEQFF,TGCAGTGCTAGAGATGCGACTAGCGGGGTGCTCTACAATGAGCAGTTCTTC
.,TRBJ2-5,TRBD2,TRBV15,CATSRGVLAGGYETQYF,TGTGCCACCAGCAGAGGGGTATTAGCGGGGGGTTACGAGACCCAGTACTTC
.,TRBJ1-1,.,TRBV3-1,CASSQVIGAGAFF,TGTGCCAGCAGCCAAGTCATCGGGGCAGGGGCTTTCTTT
.,TRBJ2-5,TRBD2,TRBV28,CASSSPGTSRETQYF,TGTGCCAGCAGTTCTCCCGGGACTAGCAGGGAGACCCAGTACTTC
many,TRBJ1-1,.,TRBV10-3,CAISPSRVLRNTEAFF,TGTGCCATCAGTCCATCCCGGGTCCTAAGGAACACTGAAGCTTTCTTT